One sample yielded the 29 T cell receptor beta chains listed below, sequenced in a study of control samples from healthy donors and cancer patients. The protocol was immunoSEQ multiplex PCR, while the TCRdb copy is restricted to in-frame clones and leaves out a portion. Among 110,000 to 150,000 clones listed, 90% to 95% were seen once. The specimen was PBMCs. These receptors were obtained from a man in his sixties with colorectal cancer.

The rearrangement links TRBV11-2 to TRBJ2-3, with D unclear. The CDR3 is made up of 13 amino acids. Germline loops: CDR1 SGHAT, CDR2 FQNNGV. Trimming took 5 bases from V and 0 from J, leaving 6 bases between them. The CDR3 protein is CASSLPSTDTQYF. The CDR3 DNA sequence: TGTGCCAGCAGCCTCCCTAGCACAGATACGCAGTATTTT.

The CDR3 DNA is TGTGCCAGCAGCTCAGGGGGTAGCAATCAGCCCCAGCATTTT. Protein sequence: CASSSGGSNQPQHF. This chain connects TRBV5-8 to TRBJ1-5; 7 bases map to TRBD1. This CDR3 comprises 14 residues. Germline loops: CDR1 SGHTS, CDR2 YDEGEE. V lost 3 bases to trimming and J lost 0 bases; unmatched junction nucleotides: 0.

The J gene is TRBJ1-6, the V gene TRBV5-6; 7 positions match TRBD1. Germline V gene lookup returns CDR1 SGHDT and CDR2 YYEEEE. V lost 0 bases and J lost 6; bases outside the gene matches: 6. There are 16 residues in the CDR3. This CDR3 is CASSLEATGFNSPLHF. CDR3 bases: TGTGCCAGCAGCTTGGAGGCGACAGGGTTTAATTCACCCCTCCACTTT.

The V gene is TRBV7-9, the J gene TRBJ2-5, with D perhaps matching TRBD1 or TRBD2 (6 bases each). The CDR3 is 14 amino acids. Germline CDR1 is SEHNR and CDR2 is FQNEAQ (reference sequence). The V end was cut by 5 bases, the J end by 7 bases, with 17 bases between. The CDR3 nucleotides are TGTGCCAGCAGCCCCCGGGGGCGGGGCGGGACCCAGTACTTC. Amino acid sequence: CASSPRGRGGTQYF.

Note on this clone: The sample holds other DNA sequences that translate to the same CDR3. V usage is TRBV12-3 or TRBV12-4 and J usage is TRBJ2-7; D uncertain. V shed 2 bases and J shed 4 bases, with 6 bases lying between them. This CDR3 region has 12 residues. CDR3 residues: CASSLSGYEQYF. CDR3 nucleotides: TGTGCCAGCAGTTTATCCGGGTACGAGCAGTACTTC.

The chain joins TRBV10-3 to TRBJ2-7, with 8 bases lining up with TRBD1. The germline CDR1 and CDR2 sequences are ENHRY and SYGVKD. Germline trimming cut 7 bases from V and 2 bases from J; bases unmatched to any gene: 7. The CDR3 covers 14 residues. CDR3 nucleotide sequence: TGTGCCATCAATCGACAGGGGATTACCTACGAGCAGTACTTC. As protein: CAINRQGITYEQYF.

The J gene is TRBJ1-6, the V gene TRBV11-2; 11 bases line up with TRBD1. This CDR3 is 16 amino acids long. Germline CDR1 SGHAT, CDR2 FQNNGV. V was pared by 5 bases and J by 9 bases, with 9 bases of the junction left unmatched. CDR3 loop: CASSPGTGGRVSPLHF. The CDR3 DNA sequence: TGTGCCAGCAGCCCAGGGACAGGGGGTAGGGTTTCACCCCTCCACTTT.

The rearrangement joins TRBV7-9 to TRBJ2-5; TRBD1 aligns across 8 bases. CDR3 size: 15 residues. Germline V CDR1 and CDR2: SEHNR, FQNEAQ (reference sequence). V lost 3 bases and J lost 1; bases outside the gene matches: 4. The CDR3 reads CASSLGDRPQETQYF. The CDR3 nucleotides are TGTGCCAGCAGCTTGGGGGACAGGCCCCAAGAGACCCAGTACTTC.

The chain uses TRBV18 and TRBJ2-2; D perhaps matches TRBD2 (6 bases). The CDR3 length is 15 residues. Germline V gene data show CDR1 as KGHSH and CDR2 as LQKENI. Trimming took off 3 bases at V and 5 bases at J, with 13 bases between the two ends. This CDR3 reads CASSPPGTPTGELFF. CDR3 nucleotides: TGTGCCAGCTCACCTCCCGGGACTCCGACCGGGGAGCTGTTTTTT.

This chain joins TRBV6-5 and TRBJ2-7; D not resolved. The V gene's germline CDR1 is MNHEY and CDR2 SVGAGI. The CDR3 extends over 13 amino acids. V was trimmed by 2 bases and J by 5 bases, leaving 10 bases between them. The CDR3 region has the DNA TGTGCCAGCAGTTACGGGCCGAACAACGAGCAGTACTTC. Translated: CASSYGPNNEQYF.

V gene TRBV30 combines with J gene TRBJ2-1; 13 bases are a match to TRBD2. The CDR3 extends over 17 amino acids. From germline, CDR1 is GTSNPN and CDR2 SVGIG (reference sequence). Trimming took 2 bases from V and 2 from J; bases not matched to a gene: 6. The CDR3, as DNA: TGTGCCTGGAGTCCGGGACTAGCGGGGACACCCTACAATGAGCAGTTCTTC. It yields the protein CAWSPGLAGTPYNEQFF.

This rearrangement joins TRBV5-1 to TRBJ1-3; D call uncertain. This CDR3 region has 14 residues. Trimming cost V 0 bases and J 1 base, with 5 bases left between them. Per germline, CDR1 SGHRS and CDR2 YFSETQ. CDR3 protein: CASSLGKSGNTIYF. The CDR3 coding sequence is TGCGCCAGCAGCTTGGGAAAATCTGGAAACACCATATATTTT.

This chain connects TRBV9 to TRBJ1-1, with D perhaps TRBD1 (6 bases). The CDR3 is made up of 16 amino acids. The V and J ends lost 7 bases and 3 bases respectively, with 22 bases between them. In germline, CDR1 is SGDLS, CDR2 YYNGEE. CDR3 residues: CASVGGPFGADTEAFF. CDR3 sequence (DNA): TGTGCCAGCGTTGGGGGCCCATTCGGGGCGGACACTGAAGCTTTCTTT.

The chain recombines TRBV30 with TRBJ1-1; tentatively, D is TRBD1 (6 bases). V dropped 6 bases and J dropped 5 bases, with 10 bases sitting between them. This CDR3 contains 11 residues. Germline CDR1 GTSNPN, CDR2 SVGIG (reference sequence). The CDR3 nucleotides read TGTGCCTGCACAGGGTGGACTGAAGCTTTCTTT. Its translation is CACTGWTEAFF.

The chain couples TRBV28 to TRBJ1-4; D gene ambiguous. Germline CDR1 reads MDHEN; CDR2 reads SYDVKM. The CDR3 consists of 14 residues. Trimming removed 3 bases at V and 6 bases at J, with 11 bases between. The CDR3: CASSLIRFDEKLFF. The CDR3 coding sequence is TGTGCCAGCAGTTTGATCAGGTTTGATGAAAAACTGTTTTTT.

The V and J genes are TRBV11-2 and TRBJ2-1; 9 nucleotides match TRBD2. CDR3 length: 17 amino acids. CDR1 and CDR2 (germline): SGHAT, FQNNGV. V trimming: 0 bases; J trimming: 9 bases; junction bases outside the gene matches: 12. For the CDR3, the DNA is TGTGCCAGCAGCTTAGATAGGCTAGCGGGACGGGCAGGTGAGCAGTTCTTC. Residues: CASSLDRLAGRAGEQFF.

The chain uses TRBV18 and TRBJ2-7; D gene ambiguous. Germline CDR1 reads KGHSH; CDR2 reads LQKENI. V was clipped by 4 bases and J by 1 base, with 11 bases between them. The CDR3 runs 14 residues. CDR3 loop: CASSLFQMSYEQYF. The CDR3 DNA sequence: TGTGCCAGCTCACTTTTCCAGATGTCCTACGAGCAGTACTTC.

The chain is built from TRBV7-6 and TRBJ2-7; weak D call: TRBD2 (5 bases). CDR3 length equals 16 residues. The V and J ends lost 1 base and 9 bases respectively, with 22 bases between them. Germline CDR1 is SGHVS and CDR2 is FNYEAQ. The CDR3 sequence: CASSLDIGVTYDGQYF. For the CDR3, the DNA is TGTGCCAGCAGCTTAGATATCGGGGTTACCTACGACGGGCAGTACTTC.

The V call is TRBV7-9, the J call TRBJ1-4; D possibly corresponds to TRBD1 (6 bases). Germline V gene data show CDR1 as SEHNR and CDR2 as FQNEAQ (reference sequence). This CDR3 region has 16 residues. The germline V and J ends were trimmed by 5 bases and 9 bases, with 22 bases remaining between them. CDR3 DNA sequence: TGTGCCAGCAGCGGAGACACAGGGATTCGGACCAAAAAACTGTTTTTT. Its translation: CASSGDTGIRTKKLFF.

The V and J genes are TRBV6-5 and TRBJ2-2; the D gene is possibly TRBD1 (5 bases). The CDR3 sequence is 13 residues long. V was pared by 6 bases and J by 7 bases, with 12 bases between. Germline V gives CDR1 MNHEY, CDR2 SVGAGI. The CDR3: CASRLRVSGELFF. As DNA, the CDR3 is TGTGCCAGCAGGCTCAGGGTTAGCGGGGAGCTGTTTTTT.

This clone was recorded only once. In nucleotides, the CDR3 is TGTGCCACCAGTGATTCCGGGGGCCCCTACAATGAGCAGTTCTTC. Translated, it gives CATSDSGGPYNEQFF. The rearrangement joins TRBV24-1 to TRBJ2-1, with D perhaps matching TRBD1 or TRBD2 (6 bases each). This CDR3 region has 15 residues. Germline loops: CDR1 KGHDR, CDR2 SFDVKD. V shed 2 bases and J shed 2 bases, with 9 bases lying between them.

J is TRBJ1-2 and V is TRBV12-3 or TRBV12-4; unclear D gene. CDR3 length: 11 residues. Deletions cut 5 bases from V and 10 bases from J, with 11 bases between. The CDR3 DNA sequence: TGTGCCAGCAGTCAGGACTGGACCTACACCTTC. It translates to CASSQDWTYTF.

This chain joins TRBV10-2 and TRBJ1-2; D is unclear. V gave up 4 bases and J gave up 6 bases, with 9 bases separating them. The CDR3 has 12 residues. Germline V gene data show CDR1 as WSHSY and CDR2 as SAAADI. CDR3 loop: CASSARRDGYTF. The DNA of the CDR3 is TGCGCCAGCAGTGCAAGGAGGGATGGCTACACCTTC.

The chain joins TRBV12-3 or TRBV12-4 to TRBJ2-3; D not resolved. This CDR3 is 13 amino acids long. The V gene lost 7 bases and the J gene lost 4 bases, with 12 bases spanning the gap. CDR3 residues: CASTLKGPDTQYF. The DNA of the CDR3 is TGTGCCAGCACCCTTAAGGGTCCAGATACGCAGTATTTT.

The chain couples TRBV19 to TRBJ1-1; TRBD1 might be the D (5 bases). The V gene's germline CDR1 is LNHDA and CDR2 SQIVND (reference sequence). V lost 5 bases and J 4 bases, leaving 20 bases between the germline ends. The length of the CDR3 is 16 residues. The CDR3 reads CASSPGPAGQGTEAFF. CDR3 nucleotides: TGTGCCAGTAGTCCCGGACCCGCCGGTCAGGGCACTGAAGCTTTCTTT.

The chain has TRBV5-1 and TRBJ1-4; D is ambiguous. Germline CDR1 reads SGHRS; CDR2 reads YFSETQ. Trimming took 4 bases from V and 8 from J, leaving 18 bases between them. The CDR3 length is 15 residues. The CDR3 spells CASSPGGPAGEKLFF. The CDR3 DNA sequence: TGCGCCAGCAGCCCGGGAGGCCCCGCCGGCGAAAAACTGTTTTTT.

The rearrangement uses TRBV7-2 and TRBJ2-3; D is perhaps TRBD2 (6 bases). The CDR3 totals 14 residues. Germline V gives CDR1 SGHTA, CDR2 FQGNSA. With 5 bases removed from V and 6 bases from J, the gap between germline ends came to 15 bases. CDR3 sequence reads: CASSPNGRGDTQYF. CDR3 DNA: TGTGCCAGCAGCCCCAACGGGCGGGGCGATACGCAGTATTTT.

This chain links TRBV2 with TRBJ2-7, with unresolved D. The CDR3 spans 15 residues. V lost 3 bases to trimming and J lost 0 bases, with 12 bases between them. Germline CDR1 is SNHLY and CDR2 is FYNNEI. The CDR3 nucleotides read TGTGCCAGCAGTGAGGGTCCGACGAGCTCCTACGAGCAGTACTTC. Residues: CASSEGPTSSYEQYF.

The CDR3 sequence is CASSQAPGGQGLYEQYF. The CDR3 DNA sequence: TGCGCCAGCAGCCAAGCGCCCGGGGGACAGGGCCTCTACGAGCAGTACTTC. The chain uses TRBV4-1 and TRBJ2-7; TRBD1 matches 9 bases. Per germline, CDR1 MGHRA and CDR2 YSYEKL. Unmatched junction bases numbered 10, after V lost 1 base and J lost 3 bases. This CDR3 region has 17 residues.